Listed here are 13 T cell receptor beta chains from one sample, sequenced in a study of CD8+CD57+ T cells in acquired aplastic anemia. TCR beta VDJ and CDR3 profiling used genomic DNA as template. TCRdb reprocessed the reads with MiXCR, giving one entry per CDR3 protein. The top ten hold about 2.9% of the sample, which has about 180,000 distinct CDR3 sequences, 40% to 50% seen once. Sample: sorted CD4+, CD8+, or CD8+CD57+ T cells (not recorded which) from PBMCs. Every receptor here comes from a human donor in good health.

The rearrangement links TRBV20-1 to TRBJ2-7; D is undetermined. The CDR3 sequence is 11 residues long. The V end was cut by 6 bases, the J end by 7 bases, with 13 bases between. Germline-derived CDR1 and CDR2 are DFQATT and SNEGSKA (reference sequence). The CDR3 sequence is CSARTLSEQYF. CDR3 in DNA: TGCAGTGCGAGAACCTTATCTGAGCAGTACTTC.

About this clonotype: Germline and junction disagree at one end, which may indicate a read error. V and J are TRBV9 and TRBJ1-4; a possible D gene is TRBD1 (5 bases). The CDR3 extends over 14 amino acids. Germline CDR1 and CDR2: SGDLS and YYNGEE. CDR3 in amino acids: CACSSRAANEKLFF. The CDR3 bases are TGTGCCTGCAGCTCCAGGGCAGCTAATGAAAAACTGTTTTTT.

The chain combines TRBV15 with TRBJ2-1; possibly TRBD1 for D (6 bases). Trimming pared 2 bases from V and 4 bases from J, leaving 18 bases between. Looked up from germline, CDR1 is LNHNV and CDR2 is YYDKDF (reference sequence). This CDR3 spans 17 amino acids. The CDR3 DNA reads as TGTGCCACCAGCAGACCGGGCGGACAGCTCCTTTACAATGAGCAGTTCTTC. Protein: CATSRPGGQLLYNEQFF.

The J gene is TRBJ2-5, the V gene TRBV5-1; 9 bases fit TRBD1. Germline CDR1 SGHRS, CDR2 YFSETQ. The junction had 4 bases not matched to a gene; V was cut back by 3 bases and J by 7 bases. The CDR3 loop spans 13 amino acids. The CDR3 is CASSSSGQGTQYF. CDR3 DNA sequence: TGCGCCAGCAGCTCGTCGGGACAGGGGACCCAGTACTTC.

With regard to this clonotype: A junction boundary mismatches the germline segment, possibly from a read error. The V gene is TRBV16, the J gene TRBJ2-7; D is perhaps TRBD2 (5 bases). This CDR3 is built from 15 residues. CDR1 and CDR2 from the germline V gene are KGHSY and FQNENV. CDR3 loop: CASSQGPTGIYEQYF. The CDR3, as DNA: TGCGCCAGCAGCCAAGGACCAACCGGGATCTACGAGCAGTACTTC.

This sequence joins TRBV4-3 and TRBJ2-1; D is perhaps TRBD1 or TRBD2 (5 bases each). The CDR3 covers 15 residues. Germline V gene data show CDR1 as LGHNA and CDR2 as YSLEER. Trimming cost V 3 bases and J 5 bases, with 14 bases left between them. CDR3 amino acids: CASSHVRDPDNEQFF. The CDR3 region has the DNA TGCGCCAGCAGCCACGTCCGGGACCCTGACAATGAGCAGTTCTTC.

The chain couples TRBV6-1 to TRBJ2-1; no definite D call. CDR1 is MNHNS, CDR2 SASEGT, per germline. CDR3 length equals 17 residues. Trimming took off 6 bases at V and 5 bases at J, with 23 bases between the two ends. The CDR3, as DNA: TGTGCCAGCAGCCCCTTAGGATTTCCTTCCCCCAACAATGAGCAGTTCTTC. Translation: CASSPLGFPSPNNEQFF.

In this sample, this clonotype turned up a few times. The chain recombines TRBV20-1 with TRBJ2-5, with a tentative D call TRBD2 (6 bases). CDR1 is DFQATT, CDR2 SNEGSKA, per germline (reference sequence). CDR3 length: 16 amino acids. Between the trimmed V and J ends, which lost 3 bases and 5 bases, there was a span of 22 bases. CDR3 DNA: TGCAGTGCTAGTCCCCGAGCCGCGGGGAACAGGGAGACCCAGTACTTC. The encoded protein is CSASPRAAGNRETQYF.

The chain is built from TRBV30 and TRBJ1-2; no definite D call. Trimming shortened V by 3 bases and J by 1 base, and 9 bases separated the two germline ends. CDR1 GTSNPN and CDR2 SVGIG come from the germline V gene (reference sequence). The CDR3 has 13 residues. The CDR3 loop reads CAWRADGNYGYTF. As DNA, the CDR3 is TGTGCCTGGAGAGCGGACGGTAACTATGGCTACACCTTC.

This rearrangement joins TRBV20-1 to TRBJ2-3, with TRBD2 as a possible D gene (6 bases). Trimming removed 3 bases at V and 1 base at J, with 20 bases between. There are 17 residues in the CDR3. Per the germline V gene, CDR1 is DFQATT and CDR2 is SNEGSKA (reference sequence). Here the CDR3 reads CSASPFAGSGGTDTQYF. CDR3 coding DNA: TGCAGTGCTAGCCCCTTCGCGGGGAGTGGGGGCACAGATACGCAGTATTTT.

For the CDR3, the DNA is TGTGCCAGCAGCCAACTAGCGGGAGGGGTAGATACGCAGTATTTT. This codes for CASSQLAGGVDTQYF. The rearrangement links TRBV6-1 to TRBJ2-3; 13 bases are a match to TRBD2. CDR1 is MNHNS and CDR2 is SASEGT in the germline V gene. Germline trimming cut 6 bases from V and 5 bases from J; bases unmatched to any gene: 5. This CDR3 is 15 amino acids long.

This clonotype was picked up many times. The gene calls are TRBV6-1 and TRBJ1-2; tentative D call: TRBD1 (6 bases). From germline, CDR1 is MNHNS and CDR2 SASEGT. The CDR3 extends over 12 amino acids. Trimming shortened V by 5 bases and J by 8 bases, and 12 bases separated the two germline ends. The CDR3: CASSTNRDGYTF. CDR3 bases: TGTGCCAGCAGTACCAACAGGGACGGCTACACCTTC.

This clonotype was detected once. The gene calls are TRBV20-1 and TRBJ1-6, with D possibly TRBD1 on 6 matching bases. CDR1 is DFQATT and CDR2 is SNEGSKA in the germline V gene (reference sequence). The CDR3 extends over 11 amino acids. V was trimmed by 5 bases and J by 18 bases, leaving 17 bases between them. CDR3: CSAPQGVSPHF. The CDR3 DNA is TGCAGTGCTCCACAGGGTGTAAGCCCCCACTTT.